These 5 T cell receptor beta chains were all obtained from the same sample, sequenced in a study of CD8 T cells in ankylosing spondylitis. TCRdb analysed the 5' RACE reads with MiXCR anew, one entry per CDR3 protein. The profile shows fewer than 500,000 distinct CDR3 sequences, approximately 26% of them singletons. Study results and limitations: A TCR beta motif made of eight highly homologous variants seemed typical of ankylosing spondylitis blood.

Their specific antigens are unknown. The specimen was blood, either unsorted or a sorted T cell fraction (not recorded which). All receptors come from a male donor with ankylosing spondylitis.

The DNA of the CDR3 is TGTGCCAGCGCAACGATTTCGCCTAACACTGAAGCTTTCTTT. As protein: CASATISPNTEAFF. The chain couples TRBV18 to TRBJ1-1; D is unclear. V was shortened by 8 bases and J by 2 bases, with 15 bases between the two germline ends. CDR1 is KGHSH, CDR2 LQKENI, per germline. The CDR3 contains 14 residues.

This clonotype has only a few counts. The chain employs TRBV27 and TRBJ2-5; 11 bases fit TRBD1. Trimming took 5 bases from V and 4 from J; bases not matched to a gene: 6. Germline V gene data show CDR1 as MNHEY and CDR2 as SMNVEV (reference sequence). CDR3 size: 15 residues. CDR3 nucleotides: TGTGCCAGCAGTCGGACAGGGGGCTTGGGAGAGACCCAGTACTTC. Translating gives CASSRTGGLGETQYF.

The gene calls are TRBV20-1 and TRBJ2-1; 10 bases fit TRBD2. This CDR3 is built from 15 residues. Germline assignment: CDR1 DFQATT and CDR2 SNEGSKA (reference sequence). With 5 bases clipped from V and 10 bases from J, the junction kept 14 bases outside the gene matches. CDR3 nucleotide sequence: TGCAGTGCTCCTATCGGGGCTAGCGGGAGCTGGGAGCAGTTCTTC. Residues: CSAPIGASGSWEQFF.

This clonotype has just a few counts. The V call is TRBV9, the J call TRBJ2-7; 7 nucleotides agree with TRBD1. The V and J ends lost 0 bases and 5 bases, in that order; junction bases with no gene match: 8. The CDR3 runs to 15 residues. Per the germline V gene, CDR1 is SGDLS and CDR2 is YYNGEE. The CDR3: CASSVVAQGYNEQYF. CDR3 DNA: TGTGCCAGCAGCGTAGTCGCACAGGGGTATAACGAGCAGTACTTC.

This clonotype was seen only a few times. This chain joins TRBV6-1 and TRBJ2-1; 7 nucleotides line up with TRBD2. The CDR3 sequence is 15 residues long. Germline V gene lookup returns CDR1 MNHNS and CDR2 SASEGT. V shed 3 bases, J shed 5 bases, and the junction held 7 bases outside the gene matches. Here the CDR3 DNA reads TGTGCCAGCAGTGATAGAAGCGGGAATAACAATGAGCAGTTCTTC. It codes for CASSDRSGNNNEQFF.